Below, 24 T cell receptor beta chains from the same sample are listed, as sequenced in a study of T cells in Graves' hyperthyroidism and ophthalmopathy. Amplified TCR beta CDR3 regions came from RNA transcripts. When the TCR CDR3 underwent first-round RT-PCR, the HTBI primer set was used. MiXCR, applied by TCRdb to the multiplex PCR reads, yields one record per CDR3 protein. The data show about 640,000 distinct CDR3 sequences, about a fifth seen once. Sequenced: blood. The source is a young man with Graves' ophthalmopathy.

This clonotype was counted a few times. The rearrangement uses TRBV7-2 and TRBJ1-6; D gene uncertain. Germline CDR1 SGHTA, CDR2 FQGNSA. The CDR3 length is 13 residues. Trimming removed 0 bases from V and 9 bases from J, with 6 bases in between. The CDR3 reads CASSLAPSSPLHF. Written as DNA, the CDR3 is TGTGCCAGCAGCTTAGCGCCATCTTCACCCCTCCACTTT.

The V and J genes are TRBV7-9 and TRBJ2-3; a weak D match, TRBD2 (5 bases). The V and J ends lost 5 bases and 5 bases respectively, with 8 bases between them. The CDR3 covers 12 residues. From germline, CDR1 is SEHNR and CDR2 FQNEAQ (reference sequence). This chain's CDR3 is CASSGSVDTQYF. As DNA, the CDR3 is TGTGCCAGCAGCGGGAGTGTAGATACGCAGTATTTT. The variable domain in full, with the rest retrieved from reference TRBV7-9 and TRBJ2-3, is DTGVSQNPRHKITKRGQNVTFRCDPISEHNRLYWYRQTLGQGPEFLTYFQNEAQLEKSRLLSDRFSAERPKGSFSTLEIQRTEQGDSAMYLCASSGSVDTQYFGPGTRLTVL.

The rearrangement links TRBV2 to TRBJ1-5; TRBD1 matches at 8 bases. CDR1 and CDR2 from the germline V gene are SNHLY and FYNNEI. Losses at the gene ends were 5 bases for V and 7 bases for J; bases not matched to a gene: 7. The CDR3 is 14 residues long. CDR3 residues: CASSSDRANQPQHF. CDR3 DNA sequence: TGTGCCAGCAGTTCGGACAGGGCGAACCAGCCCCAGCATTTT.

This clonotype has just a few counts. The V and J genes are TRBV5-6 and TRBJ1-6; the D gene is possibly TRBD1 (5 bases). Trimming removed 2 bases at V and 7 bases at J, with 13 bases between. The germline gives CDR1 SGHDT, CDR2 YYEEEE. The length of the CDR3 is 15 residues. The CDR3: CASSLTGTLNSPLHF. The DNA of the CDR3 is TGTGCCAGCAGCTTAACCGGGACTCTCAATTCACCCCTCCACTTT.

This clonotype appeared many times. The chain recombines TRBV11-2 with TRBJ1-2; the D gene is possibly TRBD1 (6 bases). V dropped 5 bases and J dropped 4 bases, with 23 bases sitting between them. The CDR3 totals 17 residues. The germline CDR1 and CDR2 sequences are SGHAT and FQNNGV. CDR3 amino acids: CASSGGARDTSVYGYTF. CDR3 DNA: TGTGCCAGCAGCGGAGGGGCTCGGGACACTTCTGTCTATGGCTACACCTTC.

This clonotype was seen only a few times. The chain uses TRBV6-1 and TRBJ2-7; D is unclear. The CDR3 sequence is 11 residues long. V lost 2 bases and J lost 7, with 6 bases in between. From germline, CDR1 is MNHNS and CDR2 SASEGT. The CDR3 sequence: CASSERTEQYF. As DNA, the CDR3 is TGTGCCAGCAGTGAACGGACGGAGCAGTACTTC.

V usage is TRBV10-3 and J usage is TRBJ2-3; 7 bases agree with TRBD2. Germline CDR1 reads ENHRY; CDR2 reads SYGVKD. The CDR3 covers 13 residues. The CDR3 reads CAHGGEPTDTQYF. Written as DNA, the CDR3 is TGTGCACATGGGGGGGAACCCACAGATACGCAGTATTTT.

This clonotype was found many times. The V call is TRBV28, the J call TRBJ2-3; no reliable D call. The CDR3 has 13 residues. Per the germline V gene, CDR1 is MDHEN and CDR2 is SYDVKM. V was shortened by 5 bases and J by 2 bases, with 8 bases between the two germline ends. The DNA of the CDR3 is TGTGCCAGCAGTATGTTAGTCACAGATACGCAGTATTTT. This codes for CASSMLVTDTQYF. The whole variable domain, remainder taken from reference TRBV28 and TRBJ2-3, is DVKVTQSSRYLVKRTGEKVFLECVQDMDHENMFWYRQDPGLGLRLIYFSYDVKMKEKGDIPEGYSVSREKKERFSLILESASTNQTSMYLCASSMLVTDTQYFGPGTRLTVL.

For this clonotype: This may be a read error: a much more frequent sequence differs by one nucleotide. The CDR3 end shows no conserved phenylalanine or tryptophan, and so a read error is likely. DNA of the CDR3: TGTGCCAGCAGCCAGGGCGGACGATTCGGCAATCAGCCCCAGCATTCT. This sequence encodes CASSQGGRFGNQPQHS. The rearrangement links TRBV3-1 to TRBJ1-5; D not resolved. Deletions cut 3 bases from V and 2 bases from J, with 14 bases between. The CDR3 is 16 residues long. Germline V lookup: CDR1 LGHDT, CDR2 YNNKEL (reference sequence).

The table lists this clonotype with a count of one. This chain joins TRBV29-1 and TRBJ2-7; D gene unclear. The V and J ends lost 0 bases and 6 bases respectively, with 12 bases between them. CDR1 SQVTM and CDR2 ANQGSEA come from the germline V gene. The CDR3 spans 13 residues. This CDR3 is CSVEEPSPGEQYF. The CDR3 region has the DNA TGCAGCGTTGAAGAGCCCTCCCCCGGCGAGCAGTACTTC.

The chain combines TRBV28 with TRBJ2-5, with D possibly matching TRBD1 (6 bases). Per the germline V gene, CDR1 is MDHEN and CDR2 is SYDVKM. Trimming took off 2 bases at V and 3 bases at J, with 13 bases between the two ends. The CDR3 is 15 amino acids. The CDR3 nucleotides are TGTGCCAGCAGTTTAACCGGGACAACGAAAGAGACCCAGTACTTC. It translates to CASSLTGTTKETQYF.

This clonotype was found many times. The rearrangement links TRBV7-3 to TRBJ2-1, with D tentatively TRBD1 or TRBD2 (5 bases each). The length of the CDR3 is 16 residues. Germline CDR1 SGHTA, CDR2 FQGTGA. The V gene lost 5 bases and the J gene lost 3 bases, with 17 bases spanning the gap. Written as DNA, the CDR3 is TGTGCCAGCAGCCCGAAGGCAGGGACCGTCTACAATGAGCAGTTCTTC. It specifies CASSPKAGTVYNEQFF.

This clonotype turned up a few times. This chain uses TRBV28 with TRBJ2-2; TRBD2 might be the D (5 bases). Trimming removed 7 bases at V and 2 bases at J, with 14 bases between. The CDR3 covers 15 residues. Germline loops: CDR1 MDHEN, CDR2 SYDVKM. DNA for the CDR3: TGTGCCAGCATTAAAAGCTCGGGAAACACCGGGGAGCTGTTTTTT. This sequence encodes CASIKSSGNTGELFF.

The chain carries TRBV27 and TRBJ1-1, with D hard to call. V was clipped by 8 bases and J by 5 bases, with 18 bases between them. This CDR3 has 14 amino acids. Germline V gene sequence: CDR1 MNHEY, CDR2 SMNVEV (reference sequence). The CDR3 DNA is TGTGCCAGCTCCCTCGAAAGGGCGAGGACTGAAGCTTTCTTT. It yields the protein CASSLERARTEAFF.

V usage is TRBV4-1 and J usage is TRBJ2-5; 9 nucleotides line up with TRBD2. Germline loops: CDR1 MGHRA, CDR2 YSYEKL. The CDR3 is 15 residues long. Trimming took 5 bases from V and 2 from J; bases not matched to a gene: 6. CDR3 in amino acids: CASSSQREAQETQYF. DNA of the CDR3: TGCGCCAGCAGCTCCCAGCGGGAGGCACAAGAGACCCAGTACTTC.

This clonotype has only a few counts. This chain connects TRBV27 to TRBJ2-5; TRBD2 aligns across 12 bases. Germline values: CDR1 MNHEY, CDR2 SMNVEV (reference sequence). V lost 0 bases to trimming and J lost 4 bases; unmatched junction nucleotides: 15. The CDR3 has 20 residues. CDR3: CASSLSSPMGLAGQGETQYF. In DNA, the CDR3 is TGTGCCAGCAGTTTATCGTCGCCCATGGGACTAGCGGGCCAGGGAGAGACCCAGTACTTC.

For the CDR3, the DNA is TGTGCCAGCAGCCGCTTGACAGGGGGGGGAGAGACCCAGTACTTC. Translating it yields CASSRLTGGGETQYF. The chain has TRBV28 and TRBJ2-5; 9 nucleotides align to TRBD1. CDR1 and CDR2 from the germline V gene are MDHEN and SYDVKM. Unmatched junction bases numbered 9, after V lost 6 bases and J lost 4 bases. This CDR3 has 15 amino acids. Drawing the rest from reference TRBV28 and TRBJ2-5, the complete variable domain is DVKVTQSSRYLVKRTGEKVFLECVQDMDHENMFWYRQDPGLGLRLIYFSYDVKMKEKGDIPEGYSVSREKKERFSLILESASTNQTSMYLCASSRLTGGGETQYFGPGTRLLVL.

This clonotype was picked up a small number of times. The chain couples TRBV27 to TRBJ1-2; D perhaps matches TRBD1 (6 bases). The CDR3 loop spans 16 amino acids. Germline assignment: CDR1 MNHEY and CDR2 SMNVEV (reference sequence). Deletions cut 3 bases from V and 8 bases from J, with 22 bases between. This CDR3 reads CASSFDWRTDEDGYTF. The CDR3 region has the DNA TGTGCCAGCAGTTTTGATTGGCGGACAGACGAAGACGGCTACACCTTC.

This clonotype turned up a few times. The chain has TRBV3-1 and TRBJ2-2; 12 nucleotides match TRBD2. Germline-derived CDR1 and CDR2 are LGHDT and YNNKEL (reference sequence). The trim removed 0 bases at V and 0 bases at J, leaving 8 bases unmatched. This CDR3 contains 20 residues. The CDR3 is CASSQDPRLAGDSNTGELFF. In DNA form, the CDR3 reads TGTGCCAGCAGCCAAGATCCGAGACTAGCGGGAGACTCGAACACCGGGGAGCTGTTTTTT.

This clonotype showed up just a few times. The chain links TRBV20-1 to TRBJ2-6; D not certain. Germline assignment: CDR1 DFQATT and CDR2 SNEGSKA (reference sequence). The CDR3 sequence is 14 residues long. V was pared by 3 bases and J by 0 bases, with 6 bases between. The CDR3 DNA is TGCAGTGCTAGGGAGTACTCTGGGGCCAACGTCCTGACTTTC. Protein: CSAREYSGANVLTF.

This clonotype was seen once. This chain connects TRBV27 to TRBJ2-1; TRBD1 aligns across 8 bases. CDR1 and CDR2 (germline): MNHEY, SMNVEV (reference sequence). The junction had 3 bases not matched to a gene; V was cut back by 6 bases and J by 8 bases. The CDR3 is 12 residues long. The DNA for the CDR3 is TGTGCCAGCAGGGACAGGGTCGATGAGCAGTTCTTC. Translated: CASRDRVDEQFF.

The chain employs TRBV3-1 and TRBJ1-6; 9 nucleotides match TRBD1. Germline V gene data show CDR1 as LGHDT and CDR2 as YNNKEL (reference sequence). J was trimmed by 6 bases and V by 3 bases; bases with no gene match: 3. The CDR3 is made up of 15 amino acids. The DNA of the CDR3 is TGTGCCAGCAGCCAGACAGGGGGTAGTAATTCACCCCTCCACTTT. Protein product: CASSQTGGSNSPLHF.

This clonotype was seen ten or more times. The chain uses TRBV2 and TRBJ2-5, with TRBD1 matching 8 bases. V dropped 8 bases and J dropped 5; count of bases not matched to a gene: 10. The CDR3 totals 14 residues. The germline V gene has CDR1 SNHLY and CDR2 FYNNEI. The DNA for the CDR3 is TGTGCCAGCGTATTCAGGACAGGGTTGGAGACCCAGTACTTC. Translation: CASVFRTGLETQYF.

V is TRBV9 and J is TRBJ2-1; a possible D gene is TRBD2 (6 bases). Between the trimmed V and J ends, which lost 3 bases and 9 bases, there was a span of 19 bases. Germline CDR1 reads SGDLS; CDR2 reads YYNGEE. This CDR3 is built from 15 residues. CDR3 nucleotide sequence: TGTGCCAGCAGCGGACCGGGACTGGGTTATGGTGAGCAGTTCTTC. It is translated as CASSGPGLGYGEQFF.